The sequence of this T cell receptor (beta chain) was determined in a study of lymphopenia after photon versus proton radiotherapy. Study observations and caveats: Survival link was tested only in deceased patients; proton benefit remains a possibility. After the lymphocyte nadir, photon-treated repertoires showed oligoclonal expansion, especially of CD8+ Temra cells. Relative stability marked proton patients; photon patients lost diversity and naive cells.

Some clones are missing from TCRdb's copy, which holds only in-frame ones; the method was immunoSEQ multiplex PCR. This table holds fewer than 65,000 clones, approximately 84% found once. The germline V gene has CDR1 SGHNT and CDR2 YYREEE (reference sequence). The V gene end was trimmed by 4 bases and the J gene end by 4 bases; junction bases not matched to a gene: 11. The CDR3 consists of 15 residues. A note on this clone: Its antigen is currently unknown.

The V gene is TRBV5-4, the J gene TRBJ2-7; 7 bases agree with TRBD1. The sequencing used peripheral blood, collected from a patient treated with photon-based radiotherapy. This TCR was recovered from a man aged 40-49 years with gastric cancer. The CDR3 region is CASSPGPQGDYEQYF. The CDR3 nucleotides read TGTGCCAGCAGCCCCGGCCCCCAGGGGGATTACGAGCAGTACTTC.